One sample yielded the 10 T cell receptor beta chains listed below, sequenced in a study of cytomegalovirus exposure and HLA in healthy donors (dated by TCRdb to about 2017). Library preparation was by the immunoSEQ multiplex PCR assay. The multiplex PCR relied on a mix of 60 forward primers for TCR Vbeta segments and 13 reverse primers for TCR Jbeta segments. What TCRdb holds here is the immuneACCESS table cut down to in-frame rearrangements. Part of the clones is not present; checked against another copy, under half of the missing clones reflect an unresolved V gene, and the others are unexplained. Here the sample has some 150,000 clones; around 75% occur a single time. The ten largest make up less than 3% of the sample. The sequenced sample consisted of PBMCs. These receptors all come from a woman in her twenties or thirties in good health and CMV-seronegative.

The rearrangement joins TRBV30 to TRBJ1-6; 9 nucleotides line up with TRBD1. Germline lookup yields CDR1 GTSNPN and CDR2 SVGIG (reference sequence). The length of the CDR3 is 12 residues. With V trimmed by 5 bases and J by 7 bases, 0 bases remained unmatched. In DNA form, the CDR3 reads TGTGCCTGGGACAGGGGGAATTCACCCCTCCACTTT. This gives the protein CAWDRGNSPLHF.

The V and J genes are TRBV10-2 and TRBJ2-7, with D maybe TRBD1 (5 bases). The germline V gene encodes CDR1 WSHSY and CDR2 SAAADI. The CDR3 covers 15 residues. Trimming removed 3 bases from V and 0 bases from J, with 12 bases in between. The CDR3 bases are TGCGCCAGCAGTGAACCCAAGACAGCCTCCTACGAGCAGTACTTC. This codes for CASSEPKTASYEQYF.

The rearrangement joins TRBV10-3 to TRBJ1-1; D might be TRBD1 (6 bases). V dropped 2 bases and J dropped 2 bases, with 15 bases sitting between them. CDR1 ENHRY and CDR2 SYGVKD come from the germline V gene. This CDR3 contains 16 residues. The CDR3 sequence is CAISEPPGRGNTEAFF. CDR3 DNA sequence: TGTGCCATCAGTGAGCCACCAGGCAGGGGAAACACTGAAGCTTTCTTT.

The chain uses TRBV6-4 and TRBJ1-1; 7 nucleotides match TRBD1. CDR1 is MRHNA, CDR2 SNTAGT, per germline. J lost 0 bases, V lost 4 bases, and 2 bases had no gene match. The CDR3 contains 14 residues. In DNA, the CDR3 is TGTGCCAGCAGTGCACAGGGGATGAACACTGAAGCTTTCTTT. It codes for CASSAQGMNTEAFF.

The V and J genes are TRBV7-2 and TRBJ2-6; 12 nucleotides match TRBD1. This CDR3 is 17 amino acids long. Germline CDR1 SGHTA, CDR2 FQGNSA. J gave up 4 bases and V 4 bases, and 5 bases lay outside the gene matches. CDR3 in DNA: TGTGCCAGCAGCTCGGGACAGGGGGCAGGCGGGGCCAACGTCCTGACTTTC. Protein product: CASSSGQGAGGANVLTF.

V gene TRBV28 combines with J gene TRBJ1-1; D not resolved. CDR3 size: 12 residues. Germline lookup yields CDR1 MDHEN and CDR2 SYDVKM. V lost 6 bases and J 2 bases, leaving 7 bases between the germline ends. The CDR3 nucleotides read TGTGCCAGCAGGACTATTAACACTGAAGCTTTCTTT. It specifies CASRTINTEAFF.

The chain has TRBV30 and TRBJ1-5; D possibly corresponds to TRBD1 (6 bases). The CDR3 sequence is 13 residues long. Germline CDR1 and CDR2: GTSNPN and SVGIG (reference sequence). Trimming took off 2 bases at V and 7 bases at J, with 12 bases between the two ends. Here the CDR3 DNA reads TGTGCCTGGAGTCTAGGGGGACGGCAGCCCCAGCATTTT. Translation: CAWSLGGRQPQHF.

This rearrangement joins TRBV2 to TRBJ1-1; D remains unclear. This CDR3 has 13 amino acids. Germline-derived CDR1 and CDR2 are SNHLY and FYNNEI. The V end was cut by 4 bases, the J end by 0 bases, with 6 bases between. CDR3 loop: CASSGVMNTEAFF. The CDR3 nucleotides are TGTGCCAGCAGTGGAGTCATGAACACTGAAGCTTTCTTT. Drawing the rest from reference TRBV2 and TRBJ1-1, the complete variable domain is EPEVTQTPSHQVTQMGQEVILRCVPISNHLYFYWYRQILGQKVEFLVSFYNNEISEKSEIFDDQFSVERPDGSNFTLKIRSTKLEDSAMYFCASSGVMNTEAFFGQGTRLTVV.

This chain links TRBV6-6 with TRBJ2-7; D is possibly TRBD2 (6 bases). Trimming pared 2 bases from V and 0 bases from J, leaving 14 bases between. Germline V gene sequence: CDR1 MNHNY, CDR2 SVGAGI (reference sequence). The CDR3 spans 16 residues. CDR3 residues: CASSYPTGVPSYEQYF. The CDR3 DNA reads TGTGCCAGCAGTTACCCGACGGGAGTACCCTCCTACGAGCAGTACTTC.

The V call is TRBV18, the J call TRBJ2-3, with 13 positions matching TRBD2. V lost 5 bases, J lost 4 bases, and 12 bases stayed unmatched. This CDR3 has 18 amino acids. From germline, CDR1 is KGHSH and CDR2 LQKENI. CDR3 loop: CASSRPGTSGAVADTQYF. CDR3 coding DNA: TGTGCCAGCTCAAGACCCGGGACTAGCGGGGCAGTGGCAGATACGCAGTATTTT. Filled out from reference TRBV18 and TRBJ2-3, the complete variable domain reads NAGVMQNPRHLVRRRGQEARLRCSPMKGHSHVYWYRQLPEEGLKFMVYLQKENIIDESGMPKERFSAEFPKEGPSILRIQQVVRGDSAAYFCASSRPGTSGAVADTQYFGPGTRLTVL.